These 16 T cell receptor beta chains share one sample of origin, sequenced in a study of blood T cell repertoires in COVID-19. Assay: immunoSEQ multiplex PCR; the TCRdb copy retains only in-frame clones and omits some. The sample lists a few hundred thousand clones, approximately 88% occurring once. Sequencing was performed on peripheral blood. These receptors all come from a woman aged 25 to 39 with COVID-19, enrolled during active disease.

This chain joins TRBV12-5 and TRBJ2-3; 8 bases line up with TRBD2. Losses at the gene ends were 10 bases for V and 4 bases for J; bases not matched to a gene: 16. Germline-derived CDR1 and CDR2 are LGHNT and FRNRAP. This CDR3 spans 16 amino acids. The CDR3 DNA follows: TGTGCTATTATTCCCGAGGGACTAGATATTCCAGATACGCAGTATTTT. Its protein is CAIIPEGLDIPDTQYF.

This clone was picked up one time. The chain uses TRBV3-1 (or the pseudogene TRBV3-2) and TRBJ1-5; no clear D. This CDR3 spans 14 amino acids. Trimming shortened V by 4 bases and J by 8 bases, and 15 bases separated the two germline ends. The germline V gene encodes CDR1 LGHDT and CDR2 YNNKEL (reference sequence). CDR3 DNA sequence: TGTGCCAGCAGCCTCGAGGTCTCCAGCAAGCCCCAGCATTTT. Protein: CASSLEVSSKPQHF.

This clone was found once. The chain uses TRBV10-3 and TRBJ1-2; D perhaps matches TRBD1 (5 bases). V lost 5 bases and J 1 base, leaving 17 bases between the germline ends. Per the germline V gene, CDR1 is ENHRY and CDR2 is SYGVKD. The CDR3 has 16 residues. The CDR3, as DNA: TGTGCCATCAGTAACTCCCCAGCGGGGGATAACTATGGCTACACCTTC. Protein: CAISNSPAGDNYGYTF.

The chain has TRBV4-3 and TRBJ2-2, with D perhaps TRBD1 (6 bases). The CDR3 extends over 15 amino acids. The V gene lost 2 bases and the J gene lost 3 bases, with 10 bases spanning the gap. CDR1 is LGHNA, CDR2 YSLEER, per germline. The CDR3 loop is CASSQTGFHTGELFF. The CDR3 DNA reads TGCGCCAGCAGCCAAACAGGGTTCCACACCGGGGAGCTGTTTTTT.

This clone appeared a single time. The CDR3 reads CASSPLRPGQVYEKLFF. The CDR3 DNA sequence: TGTGCCAGCAGCCCCCTTCGGCCGGGACAGGTATACGAAAAACTGTTTTTT. J is TRBJ1-4 and V is TRBV9; 8 nucleotides match TRBD1. Trimming removed 4 bases from V and 8 bases from J; junction bases left unmatched: 16. The CDR3 totals 17 residues. Germline values: CDR1 SGDLS, CDR2 YYNGEE.

A note on this clone: Other nucleotide sequences from this sample produce the same CDR3. The V and J genes are TRBV11-2 and TRBJ2-3, with no clear D. CDR1 SGHAT and CDR2 FQNNGV come from the germline V gene. There are 13 residues in the CDR3. The V gene lost 1 base and the J gene lost 4 bases, with 6 bases spanning the gap. CDR3 amino acids: CASSLGPADTQYF. CDR3 in DNA: TGTGCCAGCAGCTTAGGTCCCGCAGATACGCAGTATTTT.

V and J are TRBV9 and TRBJ1-2, with TRBD1 matching over 11 bases. V lost 3 bases to trimming and J lost 6 bases; unmatched junction nucleotides: 10. The CDR3 sequence is 16 residues long. Germline V gene sequence: CDR1 SGDLS, CDR2 YYNGEE. CDR3 protein: CASSARVWTGGDGYTF. The CDR3, as DNA: TGTGCCAGCAGCGCTCGAGTTTGGACAGGGGGCGATGGCTACACCTTC.

This clone was counted a few times. J is TRBJ2-1 and V is TRBV7-2; 8 nucleotides agree with TRBD2. V gave up 5 bases and J gave up 5 bases; unmatched junction bases: 5. There are 14 residues in the CDR3. The germline V gene has CDR1 SGHTA and CDR2 FQGNSA. Written as DNA, the CDR3 is TGTGCCAGCAGCCCCTGGGGACTAGACAATGAGCAGTTCTTC. Residues: CASSPWGLDNEQFF.

The rearrangement joins TRBV28 to TRBJ2-2; a possible D gene is TRBD2 (5 bases). The germline V gene has CDR1 MDHEN and CDR2 SYDVKM. The V and J ends lost 1 base and 5 bases respectively, with 8 bases between them. The CDR3 consists of 14 residues. The CDR3 nucleotides read TGTGCCAGCAGTTTATACCGGGGAACCGGGGAGCTGTTTTTT. It encodes CASSLYRGTGELFF.

Regarding this clone: Germline is not matched at one junction end, which may reflect a read error. V usage is TRBV6-2 or TRBV6-3 and J usage is TRBJ2-1, with 8 bases aligning to TRBD1. This CDR3 is 15 amino acids long. Germline-derived CDR1 and CDR2 are MNHEY and SVGEGT. Here the CDR3 reads CASSYSGGSNNEQFF. The CDR3 nucleotides read TGTGCCAGCAGTTATTCAGGGGGCTCCAACAATGAGCAGTTCTTC.

This chain uses TRBV6-5 with TRBJ2-5; the D gene is possibly TRBD1 (7 bases). Trimming left V 7 bases short and J 3 bases short, with 18 bases between. CDR1 MNHEY and CDR2 SVGAGI come from the germline V gene. This CDR3 spans 15 amino acids. This CDR3 is CASNRQGRREETQYF. For the CDR3, the DNA is TGTGCCAGCAACAGACAGGGTAGGAGGGAAGAGACCCAGTACTTC.

CDR3 region: CASTTTGATGELFF. CDR3 bases: TGTGCCAGTACTACGACAGGGGCTACCGGGGAGCTGTTTTTT. The V and J genes are TRBV19 and TRBJ2-2, with 8 bases lining up with TRBD1. This CDR3 is built from 14 residues. Per germline, CDR1 LNHDA and CDR2 SQIVND (reference sequence). The junction had 6 bases not matched to a gene; V was cut back by 7 bases and J by 5 bases.

The chain couples TRBV6-2 or TRBV6-3 to TRBJ2-7, with D maybe TRBD1 (5 bases). CDR3 length: 13 residues. Germline V CDR1 and CDR2: MNHEY, SVGEGT. Trimming took off 8 bases at V and 9 bases at J, with 20 bases between the two ends. Here the CDR3 reads CASRLTGSSGQYV. DNA for the CDR3: TGTGCCAGCCGCCTCACAGGATCCTCGGGGCAGTACGTC.

The V gene is TRBV7-9, the J gene TRBJ1-6; D is unresolved. This CDR3 region has 13 residues. Germline V CDR1 and CDR2: SEHNR, FQNEAQ (reference sequence). The germline V and J ends were trimmed by 4 bases and 13 bases, with 14 bases remaining between them. CDR3 coding DNA: TGTGCCAGCAGCTCCAACCCGAGGGAGCCCCTCCACTTT. It translates to CASSSNPREPLHF. Complete variable domain (other parts from reference TRBV7-9 and TRBJ1-6): DTGVSQNPRHKITKRGQNVTFRCDPISEHNRLYWYRQTLGQGPEFLTYFQNEAQLEKSRLLSDRFSAERPKGSFSTLEIQRTEQGDSAMYLCASSSNPREPLHFGNGTRLTVT.

This chain uses TRBV25-1 with TRBJ2-1; D may be TRBD2 (6 bases). V gave up 1 base and J gave up 7 bases, with 14 bases separating them. Germline V gene lookup returns CDR1 MGHDK and CDR2 SYGVNS. The CDR3 has 15 amino acids. In DNA form, the CDR3 reads TGTGCCAGCAGTGAATGGGGGGAGGACACTAATGAGCAGTTCTTC. This translates into CASSEWGEDTNEQFF.

The J gene is TRBJ2-1, the V gene TRBV7-2, with 7 bases fitting TRBD1. Trimming took 1 base from V and 1 from J; bases not matched to a gene: 10. The V gene's germline CDR1 is SGHTA and CDR2 FQGNSA. The CDR3 length is 18 residues. The CDR3 nucleotides read TGTGCCAGCAGCTTAGAGGGGGCCGGATTGGGGTCCTACAATGAGCAGTTCTTC. This gives the protein CASSLEGAGLGSYNEQFF.